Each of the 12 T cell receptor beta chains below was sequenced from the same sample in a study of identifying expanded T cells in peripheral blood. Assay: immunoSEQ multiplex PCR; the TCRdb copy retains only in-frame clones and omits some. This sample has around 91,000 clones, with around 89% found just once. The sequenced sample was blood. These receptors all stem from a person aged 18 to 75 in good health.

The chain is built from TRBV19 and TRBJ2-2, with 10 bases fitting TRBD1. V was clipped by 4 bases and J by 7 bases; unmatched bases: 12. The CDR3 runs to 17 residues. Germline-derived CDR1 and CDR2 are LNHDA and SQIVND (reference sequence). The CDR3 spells CASSRGRQGALIGELFF. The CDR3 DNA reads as TGTGCCAGTAGTAGGGGGAGACAGGGGGCGCTGATCGGGGAGCTGTTTTTT.

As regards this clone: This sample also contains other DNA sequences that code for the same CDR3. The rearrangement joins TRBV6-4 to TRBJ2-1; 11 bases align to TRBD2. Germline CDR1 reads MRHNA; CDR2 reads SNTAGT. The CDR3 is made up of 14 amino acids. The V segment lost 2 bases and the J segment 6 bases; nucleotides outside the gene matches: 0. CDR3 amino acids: CASSDGTSGNEQFF. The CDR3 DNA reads TGTGCCAGCAGTGACGGGACTAGCGGCAATGAGCAGTTCTTC.

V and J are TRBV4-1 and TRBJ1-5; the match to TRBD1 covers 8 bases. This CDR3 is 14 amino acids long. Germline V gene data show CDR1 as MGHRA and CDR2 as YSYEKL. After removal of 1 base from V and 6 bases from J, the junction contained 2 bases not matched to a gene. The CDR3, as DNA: TGCGCCAGCAGCCAAGGGACAGGGAGTCAGCCCCAGCATTTT. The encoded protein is CASSQGTGSQPQHF.

This CDR3 reads CASSSVTNTGELFF. CDR3 nucleotides: TGTGCCAGCAGCTCCGTAACGAACACCGGGGAGCTGTTTTTT. J is TRBJ2-2 and V is TRBV11-2; D unresolved. This CDR3 spans 14 amino acids. V was trimmed by 4 bases and J by 0 bases, leaving 6 bases between them. Germline-derived CDR1 and CDR2 are SGHAT and FQNNGV.

The CDR3 bases are TGTGCCAGCTCACCTTCGACAGGCAGCACAGATACGCAGTATTTT. As protein: CASSPSTGSTDTQYF. This chain links TRBV18 with TRBJ2-3, with D possibly matching TRBD1 (6 bases). Per germline, CDR1 KGHSH and CDR2 LQKENI. This CDR3 is built from 15 residues. V lost 3 bases to trimming and J lost 0 bases, with 10 bases between them.

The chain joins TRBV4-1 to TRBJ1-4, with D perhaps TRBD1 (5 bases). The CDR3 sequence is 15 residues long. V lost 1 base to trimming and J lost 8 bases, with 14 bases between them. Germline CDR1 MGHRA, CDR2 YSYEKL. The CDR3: CASSQVGAGVEKLFF. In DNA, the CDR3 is TGCGCCAGCAGCCAAGTAGGGGCGGGAGTCGAAAAACTGTTTTTT.

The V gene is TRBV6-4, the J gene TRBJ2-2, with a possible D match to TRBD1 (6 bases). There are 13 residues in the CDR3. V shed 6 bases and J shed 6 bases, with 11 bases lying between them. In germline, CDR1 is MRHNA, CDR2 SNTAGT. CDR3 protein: CASREGEPGELFF. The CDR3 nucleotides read TGTGCCAGCAGAGAGGGGGAACCCGGGGAGCTGTTTTTT.

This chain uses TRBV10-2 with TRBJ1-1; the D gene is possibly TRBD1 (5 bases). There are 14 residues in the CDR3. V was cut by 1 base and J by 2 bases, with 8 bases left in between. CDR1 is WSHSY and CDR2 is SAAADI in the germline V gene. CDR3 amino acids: CASSELGVNTEAFF. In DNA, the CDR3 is TGCGCCAGCAGTGAGTTGGGGGTAAACACTGAAGCTTTCTTT.

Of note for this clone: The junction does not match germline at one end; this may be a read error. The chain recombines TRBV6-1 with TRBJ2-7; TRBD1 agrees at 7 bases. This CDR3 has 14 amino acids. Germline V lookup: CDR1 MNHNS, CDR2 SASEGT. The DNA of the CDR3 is TGTGCCATCAGTGGACAGGAAGGGGCCTACGAGCAGTACTTC. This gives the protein CAISGQEGAYEQYF.

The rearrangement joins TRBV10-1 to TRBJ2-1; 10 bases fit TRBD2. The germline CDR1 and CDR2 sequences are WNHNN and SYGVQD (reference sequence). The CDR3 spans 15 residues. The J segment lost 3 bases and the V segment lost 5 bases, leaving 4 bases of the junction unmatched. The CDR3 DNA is TGCGCCAGCAGTAGACTAGCGGGTGGCTACAATGAGCAGTTCTTC. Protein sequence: CASSRLAGGYNEQFF.

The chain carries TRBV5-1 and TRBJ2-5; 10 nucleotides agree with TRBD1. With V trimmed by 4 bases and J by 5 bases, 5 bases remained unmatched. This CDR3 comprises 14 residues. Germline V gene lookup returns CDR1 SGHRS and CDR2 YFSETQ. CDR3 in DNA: TGCGCCAGCAGCCTTGACAGGGGGCGGGAGACCCAGTACTTC. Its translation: CASSLDRGRETQYF.

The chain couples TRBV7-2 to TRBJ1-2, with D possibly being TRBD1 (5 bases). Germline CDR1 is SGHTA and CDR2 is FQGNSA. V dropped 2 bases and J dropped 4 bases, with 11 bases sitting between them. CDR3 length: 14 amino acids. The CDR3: CASSLRRQLYGYTF. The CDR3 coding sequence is TGTGCCAGCAGCTTAAGAAGACAGCTCTATGGCTACACCTTC.